The 10 T cell receptor beta chains reported below all come from one sample, sequenced in a study of blood T cells in healthy people across ages. Primers used in a second PCR of about 7 to 12 cycles were a sample-barcoded 5' primer and a J-beta primer mix. TCRdb reprocessed the 5' RACE reads with MiXCR, giving one entry per CDR3 protein. Here the sample spans about 1.4 million distinct CDR3 sequences, approximately 63% being singletons. The sequencing input was blood. The origin of the receptors is a young man in good health.

This chain joins TRBV23-1 and TRBJ2-1; 7 bases fit TRBD1. Being an ORF, TRBV23-1 has a function that is uncertain. The CDR3 is 17 residues long. With 4 bases clipped from V and 4 bases from J, the junction kept 13 bases outside the gene matches. CDR3 sequence (DNA): TGCGCCAGCAGTCTTGCCCCCCGACAGGGAAATTACAATGAGCAGTTCTTC. Amino acid sequence: CASSLAPRQGNYNEQFF.

This clonotype was observed a single time. The gene calls are TRBV29-1 and TRBJ1-4; TRBD1 might be the D (6 bases). The ends were cut back, 2 bases at V and 8 bases at J, with 12 bases in the middle. From germline, CDR1 is SQVTM and CDR2 ANQGSEA. The CDR3 covers 13 residues. DNA of the CDR3: TGCAGCGTTGAAACAGGGCGAGGAGAAAAACTGTTTTTT. It codes for CSVETGRGEKLFF.

The rearrangement links TRBV27 to TRBJ1-2; tentatively, D is TRBD1 (6 bases). Trimming stripped 4 bases from V and 4 bases from J, with 16 bases between. There are 15 residues in the CDR3. CDR1 is MNHEY and CDR2 is SMNVEV in the germline V gene (reference sequence). CDR3 amino acids: CASSSYANRAYGYTF. In DNA form, the CDR3 reads TGTGCCAGCAGTTCCTATGCAAACAGGGCCTATGGCTACACCTTC.

The chain links TRBV4-1 to TRBJ2-7; possibly TRBD1 or TRBD2 for D (5 bases each). CDR1 and CDR2 from the germline V gene are MGHRA and YSYEKL. The V end was cut by 9 bases, the J end by 0 bases, with 18 bases between. The CDR3 spans 15 residues. The CDR3 DNA reads TGCGCCAGTAGCGATTGGGGGAAGGGCTCCTACGAGCAGTACTTC. Translating it yields CASSDWGKGSYEQYF.

The rearrangement links TRBV6-1 to TRBJ2-4; weak D call: TRBD2 (6 bases). Trimming removed 6 bases from V and 3 bases from J, with 15 bases in between. The CDR3 totals 15 residues. Germline V CDR1 and CDR2: MNHNS, SASEGT. Here the CDR3 DNA reads TGTGCCAGCAGCCGGTCGGGGGTCGGCAAAAACATTCAGTACTTC. Encoded protein: CASSRSGVGKNIQYF.

This clonotype was counted only a few times. CDR3 DNA sequence: TGTGCCAGCAGCCAGCCGGGACCATACTACGAGCAGTACTTC. It translates to CASSQPGPYYEQYF. This rearrangement joins TRBV4-2 to TRBJ2-7, with D perhaps TRBD1 or TRBD2 (5 bases each). The V end lost 3 bases, the J end lost 3 bases, and 12 bases lay between the germline ends. This CDR3 has 14 amino acids. Germline V gene data show CDR1 as LGHNA and CDR2 as YNFKEQ.

V usage is TRBV11-1 and J usage is TRBJ2-5, with a weak D call TRBD1 (6 bases). The CDR3 covers 15 residues. In germline, CDR1 is SGHAT, CDR2 FQDESV (reference sequence). V gave up 1 base and J gave up 5 bases, with 14 bases separating them. The CDR3 DNA is TGTGCCAGCAGCTTAGAGATGGGGGCCGGGGAGACCCAGTACTTC. Translated, it gives CASSLEMGAGETQYF.

In this sample, this clonotype turned up a few times. This chain joins TRBV20-1 and TRBJ2-7; 9 positions agree with TRBD2. The trim removed 6 bases at V and 5 bases at J, leaving 11 bases unmatched. Germline-derived CDR1 and CDR2 are DFQATT and SNEGSKA (reference sequence). There are 14 residues in the CDR3. The CDR3 nucleotides read TGCAGTGCGCCCGGGACTAGCATAATTCACGAGCAGTACTTC. This encodes CSAPGTSIIHEQYF.

The CDR3 here is CATRQLAENEQFF. As DNA, the CDR3 is TGTGCCACACGCCAACTAGCGGAGAATGAGCAGTTCTTC. The chain employs TRBV10-3 and TRBJ2-1; TRBD2 matches 8 bases. Germline values: CDR1 ENHRY, CDR2 SYGVKD. J lost 7 bases, V lost 10 bases, and 9 bases had no gene match. There are 13 residues in the CDR3.

About this clonotype: At one of its ends the junction is not consistent with the germline gene, which may arise from a read error. The chain employs TRBV20-1 and TRBJ2-6; a possible D gene is TRBD1 (6 bases). The germline V gene has CDR1 DFQATT and CDR2 SNEGSKA (reference sequence). This CDR3 contains 17 residues. CDR3 in DNA: TGCAGTGCTAGAGAGAGGGTGGGGGCCTCTGGGGCCGACGTCCTGACTTTC. Its translation: CSARERVGASGADVLTF.